The rows below give T cell receptor beta chains drawn from one sample of a study of identical twins' blood T cells. Each CDR3 protein is one row after TCRdb ran MiXCR on the 5' RACE reads. The repertoire holds fewer than 450,000 distinct CDR3 sequences, with around 30% as singletons. The sequencing sample was made of PBMCs. The receptors originated from a woman between 18 and 55 years old in good health. Both conserved end residues are part of each CDR3. D genes are given only for firm matches. Only some rows state a clone size, as once, few, many or a class for expanded clones.

v_gene: TRBV7-9; d_gene: TRBD1; len: 12; j_gene: TRBJ2-7; abundance: NA; CDR3nt: TGTGCCAGCAGCTTGGAAACAGGGGATTTCTACTTC; CDR3aa: CASSLETGDFYF
v_gene: TRBV6-6; d_gene: NA; len: 14; j_gene: TRBJ2-3; abundance: NA; CDR3nt: TGTTCCAGCAGTTACGTGGCCCGGGGAGATACGCAGTATTTT; CDR3aa: CSSSYVARGDTQYF
v_gene: TRBV2; d_gene: NA; len: 12; j_gene: TRBJ1-3; abundance: NA; CDR3nt: TGTGCCGGCAAAGCGGACGGGGACACCATATATTTT; CDR3aa: CAGKADGDTIYF
v_gene: TRBV12-3/TRBV12-4; d_gene: NA; len: 12; j_gene: TRBJ2-2; abundance: many; CDR3nt: TGTGCCAGCAGCTCAACGACCGGGGAGCTGTTTTTT; CDR3aa: CASSSTTGELFF
v_gene: TRBV5-1; d_gene: NA; len: 14; j_gene: TRBJ2-7; abundance: few; CDR3nt: TGCGCCAGCAGCTTGGATCAGATGTCCTACGAGCAGTACTTC; CDR3aa: CASSLDQMSYEQYF
v_gene: TRBV7-2; d_gene: TRBD1; len: 16; j_gene: TRBJ1-1; abundance: NA; CDR3nt: TGTGCCAGCAGCTTAGGACAGGGGGCCGGAGTAACTGAAGCTTTCTTT; CDR3aa: CASSLGQGAGVTEAFF
v_gene: TRBV4-3; d_gene: NA; len: 12; j_gene: TRBJ1-3; abundance: NA; CDR3nt: TGCGCCAGCAGCCAAACTGGAAACACCATATATTTT; CDR3aa: CASSQTGNTIYF
v_gene: TRBV20-1; d_gene: NA; len: 11; j_gene: TRBJ2-3; abundance: NA; CDR3nt: TGCAGTGCGATTCCGCCAGATACGCAGTATTTT; CDR3aa: CSAIPPDTQYF
v_gene: TRBV20-1; d_gene: NA; len: 14; j_gene: TRBJ2-1; abundance: NA; CDR3nt: TGCAGTGCTAGCCCCCAGGGGTTAACGGGTGAGCAGTTCTTC; CDR3aa: CSASPQGLTGEQFF
v_gene: TRBV20-1; d_gene: TRBD2; len: 14; j_gene: TRBJ2-2; abundance: NA; CDR3nt: TGCAGTGCCGCAAGGGAGGGCAACACCGGGGAGCTGTTTTTT; CDR3aa: CSAAREGNTGELFF
v_gene: TRBV4-1; d_gene: TRBD1; len: 18; j_gene: TRBJ1-1; abundance: NA; CDR3nt: TGCGCCAGCAGCCAAGAGCTGAGACAGGGGGCGCGGAACACTGAAGCTTTCTTT; CDR3aa: CASSQELRQGARNTEAFF
v_gene: TRBV2; d_gene: TRBD1; len: 14; j_gene: TRBJ1-5; abundance: NA; CDR3nt: TGTGCCAGCTCGACAGGGTATTTTGGCCAGCCCCAGCATTTT; CDR3aa: CASSTGYFGQPQHF
v_gene: TRBV12-3/TRBV12-4; d_gene: NA; len: 14; j_gene: TRBJ1-5; abundance: few; CDR3nt: TGTGCCAGCAGTAACAGGGCGGGAGGACAGCCCCAGCATTTT; CDR3aa: CASSNRAGGQPQHF
v_gene: TRBV2; d_gene: NA; len: 14; j_gene: TRBJ1-1; abundance: many; CDR3nt: TGTGCCAGCAGTGAAGCTCGGAAGGTTACCGAAGCTTTCTTT; CDR3aa: CASSEARKVTEAFF
v_gene: TRBV5-1; d_gene: NA; len: 14; j_gene: TRBJ1-5; abundance: few; CDR3nt: TGCGCCAGCAGCTTAATCGGGGGCGATCAGCCCCAGCATTTT; CDR3aa: CASSLIGGDQPQHF
v_gene: TRBV19; d_gene: NA; len: 14; j_gene: TRBJ2-2; abundance: few; CDR3nt: TGTGCCAGTAGTATGGTCCCGAACACCGGGGAGCTGTTTTTT; CDR3aa: CASSMVPNTGELFF
v_gene: TRBV5-1; d_gene: TRBD1; len: 19; j_gene: TRBJ1-1; abundance: NA; CDR3nt: TGCGCCAGCAGCCCCACCTGGATGTCGGGACAGGGATCTAGCACTGAAGCTTTCTTT; CDR3aa: CASSPTWMSGQGSSTEAFF
v_gene: TRBV30; d_gene: NA; len: 12; j_gene: TRBJ1-2; abundance: NA; CDR3nt: TGTGCCTGGACCCCCGGGAGCTATGGCTACACCTTC; CDR3aa: CAWTPGSYGYTF
v_gene: TRBV6-5; d_gene: NA; len: 14; j_gene: TRBJ2-7; abundance: once; CDR3nt: TGTGCCAGCAGTTCCCCTGTGTCCTCCTACGAGCAGTACTTC; CDR3aa: CASSSPVSSYEQYF
v_gene: TRBV20-1; d_gene: TRBD1; len: 13; j_gene: TRBJ1-1; abundance: NA; CDR3nt: TGCAGTGCTAGTCGTTCAGGGGGGTCTGAAGCTTTCTTT; CDR3aa: CSASRSGGSEAFF
v_gene: TRBV7-9; d_gene: TRBD2; len: 15; j_gene: TRBJ2-1; abundance: few; CDR3nt: TGTGCCAGCAGCCATCCCGGGACTAGCGAGCATGAGCAGTTCTTC; CDR3aa: CASSHPGTSEHEQFF
v_gene: TRBV9; d_gene: NA; len: 15; j_gene: TRBJ1-1; abundance: once; CDR3nt: TGTGCCAGCAGCCCTACCGGGACCTGGCCCACTGAAGCTTTCTTT; CDR3aa: CASSPTGTWPTEAFF
v_gene: TRBV7-2; d_gene: NA; len: 13; j_gene: TRBJ1-1; abundance: many; CDR3nt: TGTGCCAGCAGCTTCAGGGTTGGTACTGAAGCTTTCTTT; CDR3aa: CASSFRVGTEAFF
v_gene: TRBV5-1; d_gene: TRBD2; len: 16; j_gene: TRBJ2-1; abundance: NA; CDR3nt: TGCGCCAGCAGCTGGGGACTAGCGGGGGTCTACAATGAGCAGTTCTTC; CDR3aa: CASSWGLAGVYNEQFF
v_gene: TRBV10-3; d_gene: NA; len: 17; j_gene: TRBJ1-1; abundance: many; CDR3nt: TGTGCCATCAGTGAGTCGAATCGGGGGGCTTGGGACACTGAAGCTTTCTTT; CDR3aa: CAISESNRGAWDTEAFF
v_gene: TRBV5-8; d_gene: TRBD1; len: 15; j_gene: TRBJ2-2; abundance: few; CDR3nt: TGTGCCAGCAGCAGAAGCACAGGGGGCACCGGGGAGCTGTTTTTT; CDR3aa: CASSRSTGGTGELFF
v_gene: TRBV20-1; d_gene: NA; len: 12; j_gene: TRBJ2-1; abundance: few; CDR3nt: TGCAGTGCTAGATGGACAACCGATGAGCAGTTCTTC; CDR3aa: CSARWTTDEQFF
v_gene: TRBV6-6; d_gene: NA; len: 13; j_gene: TRBJ1-1; abundance: many; CDR3nt: TGTGCCAGCAGTTACTCCGAGGGGACTGAAGCTTTCTTT; CDR3aa: CASSYSEGTEAFF
v_gene: TRBV27; d_gene: NA; len: 17; j_gene: TRBJ2-3; abundance: few; CDR3nt: TGTGCCAGCAGGCGCCTTTACCCCAGGGCACCCACAGATACGCAGTATTTT; CDR3aa: CASRRLYPRAPTDTQYF
v_gene: TRBV6-6; d_gene: NA; len: 14; j_gene: TRBJ1-1; abundance: NA; CDR3nt: TGTGCCACCGCCGTGGGGGGGGAGAACACTGAAGCTTTCTTT; CDR3aa: CATAVGGENTEAFF
v_gene: TRBV29-1; d_gene: NA; len: 13; j_gene: TRBJ2-1; abundance: NA; CDR3nt: TGCAGCGTTTCGGGGGTCCCCTCCAATGAGCAGTTCTTC; CDR3aa: CSVSGVPSNEQFF
v_gene: TRBV7-9; d_gene: NA; len: 14; j_gene: TRBJ1-3; abundance: NA; CDR3nt: TGTGCCAGCAGCCACATAAGCTCTGGAAACACCATATATTTT; CDR3aa: CASSHISSGNTIYF
v_gene: TRBV29-1; d_gene: NA; len: 13; j_gene: TRBJ2-7; abundance: NA; CDR3nt: TGCAGCGTTGAAGATACGGGATCCTACGAGCAGTACTTC; CDR3aa: CSVEDTGSYEQYF
v_gene: TRBV7-6; d_gene: NA; len: 15; j_gene: TRBJ1-5; abundance: NA; CDR3nt: TGTGTCGGCAGCTTAGGACGGGGTTCGAATCAGCCCCAGCATTTT; CDR3aa: CVGSLGRGSNQPQHF
v_gene: TRBV29-1; d_gene: TRBD1; len: 13; j_gene: TRBJ1-1; abundance: NA; CDR3nt: TGCAGCGGCCGGGACAGTATGAACACTGAAGCTTTCTTT; CDR3aa: CSGRDSMNTEAFF
v_gene: TRBV5-1; d_gene: NA; len: 13; j_gene: TRBJ2-5; abundance: NA; CDR3nt: TGCGCCAGCAGCTTCGTCCCCCAAGATACCCAGTACTTC; CDR3aa: CASSFVPQDTQYF
v_gene: TRBV10-2; d_gene: NA; len: 14; j_gene: TRBJ2-7; abundance: many; CDR3nt: TGCGCCAGCAGTGAGTCGAGCGGACCCTACGAGCAGTACTTC; CDR3aa: CASSESSGPYEQYF
v_gene: TRBV2; d_gene: NA; len: 13; j_gene: TRBJ2-5; abundance: few; CDR3nt: TGTGCCAGCAGTGAAAAGGAAGGGGAGACCCAGTACTTC; CDR3aa: CASSEKEGETQYF
v_gene: TRBV20-1; d_gene: TRBD2; len: 15; j_gene: TRBJ2-1; abundance: few; CDR3nt: TGCAGTGCGCCTATAATAGCGGGGGGGCCGCGTGAGCAGTTCTTC; CDR3aa: CSAPIIAGGPREQFF
v_gene: TRBV27; d_gene: NA; len: 13; j_gene: TRBJ2-7; abundance: NA; CDR3nt: TGTGCCAGCAGTGATGAGGGCCCCTACGAGCAGTACTTC; CDR3aa: CASSDEGPYEQYF
v_gene: TRBV11-2; d_gene: TRBD2; len: 12; j_gene: TRBJ2-5; abundance: NA; CDR3nt: TGTGCCAGCAGCTTAGATCGGGAGGCCCAGTACTTC; CDR3aa: CASSLDREAQYF
v_gene: TRBV25-1; d_gene: TRBD2; len: 18; j_gene: TRBJ2-7; abundance: NA; CDR3nt: TGTGCCAGCAGTGACACCGGGACTAGCGGGAGCAAAACCTACGAGCAGTACTTC; CDR3aa: CASSDTGTSGSKTYEQYF
v_gene: TRBV5-1; d_gene: NA; len: 13; j_gene: TRBJ2-2; abundance: NA; CDR3nt: TGCGCCAGCAGCTCTAAGAACACCGGGGAGCTGTTTTTT; CDR3aa: CASSSKNTGELFF
v_gene: TRBV18; d_gene: TRBD1; len: 13; j_gene: TRBJ1-2; abundance: many; CDR3nt: TGTGCCAGCTCCCTGGACAGGGGTAATGGCTACACCTTC; CDR3aa: CASSLDRGNGYTF